This TCR beta chain was recovered during a study of blood T cell repertoires in COVID-19. Study details: T cells, B-cell-depleted T cells, or PBMCs provided the cDNA or gDNA that served as material.

The V gene's germline CDR1 is MDHEN and CDR2 SYDVKM. The germline V and J ends were trimmed by 4 bases and 8 bases, with 14 bases remaining between them. This CDR3 has 13 amino acids. The table came from immunoSEQ multiplex PCR; TCRdb's copy has only in-frame clones and leaves some out. The sample lists under 300,000 clones; 86% were seen once. This TCR derives from a man aged 80 or over with acute or convalescent COVID-19. This chain uses TRBV28 with TRBJ1-2, with D unclear. The material sequenced was peripheral blood. The CDR3 region has the DNA TGTGCCAGCAGTTCTAGGTCCTGGGAGGGCTACACCTTC. Amino acid sequence: CASSSRSWEGYTF.